The 20 T cell receptor beta chains reported below all come from one sample, sequenced in a study of blood T cells in healthy people across ages. A second PCR, run for about 6 to 12 cycles, used a sample-barcoded 5' primer plus a J-beta primer mix. One entry per CDR3 protein results from TCRdb running MiXCR on the 5' RACE reads. The table records fewer than 1,000,000 distinct CDR3 sequences, under 55% of them present only once. Sequenced sample: blood. The receptors were gathered from a man in his sixties in good health.

The rearrangement joins TRBV12-3 or TRBV12-4 to TRBJ2-3; 9 bases align to TRBD2. This CDR3 contains 18 residues. With 3 bases clipped from V and 1 base from J, the junction kept 11 bases outside the gene matches. CDR3 nucleotides: TGTGCCAGCAGTTTGAGCGGGCTAGCGGGACTAGGCACAGATACGCAGTATTTT. Its translation: CASSLSGLAGLGTDTQYF.

The chain is built from TRBV7-8 and TRBJ2-7; 9 bases align to TRBD2. Unmatched junction bases numbered 12, after V lost 5 bases and J lost 7 bases. Germline values: CDR1 SGHVS, CDR2 FQNEAQ. CDR3 length: 15 residues. CDR3 nucleotide sequence: TGTGCCAGCAGCCTCCGGACTAGCGCATCCGATGAGCAGTACTTC. Its protein product is CASSLRTSASDEQYF.

The chain joins TRBV11-1 to TRBJ1-1; D remains unclear. With 2 bases removed from V and 4 bases from J, the gap between germline ends came to 11 bases. The germline V gene has CDR1 SGHAT and CDR2 FQDESV (reference sequence). CDR3 length: 14 amino acids. This CDR3 is CASSLYTAGTEAFF. In DNA, the CDR3 is TGTGCCAGCAGCTTATATACGGCGGGCACTGAAGCTTTCTTT.

The chain has TRBV3-1 and TRBJ2-5; tentatively, D is TRBD2 (7 bases). CDR1 LGHDT and CDR2 YNNKEL come from the germline V gene (reference sequence). The V and J ends lost 7 bases and 4 bases respectively, with 19 bases between them. This CDR3 has 15 residues. This chain's CDR3 is CASTLGGGGRETQYF. DNA for the CDR3: TGTGCCAGCACCCTAGGGGGGGGCGGGCGAGAGACCCAGTACTTC.

This clonotype was picked up a small number of times. The rearrangement uses TRBV13 and TRBJ2-1; D is perhaps TRBD1 (6 bases). CDR1 is PRHDT and CDR2 is FYEKMQ in the germline V gene (reference sequence). The CDR3 covers 14 residues. V dropped 2 bases and J dropped 8 bases, with 13 bases sitting between them. The CDR3 coding sequence is TGTGCCAGCAGCTTAATAGGGGGTAGGGATGAGCAGTTCTTC. It specifies CASSLIGGRDEQFF.

Many counts were recorded for this clonotype. This chain joins TRBV6-6 and TRBJ2-3; maybe TRBD1 (6 bases). CDR1 is MNHNY, CDR2 SVGAGI, per germline (reference sequence). CDR3 length equals 12 residues. V was cut by 7 bases and J by 6 bases, with 11 bases left in between. The CDR3 DNA reads TGTGCCAGCACCAACAGGGCTGATACGCAGTATTTT. Protein product: CASTNRADTQYF.

The chain joins TRBV20-1 to TRBJ2-7; 11 bases map to TRBD1. With V trimmed by 6 bases and J by 2 bases, 3 bases remained unmatched. This CDR3 contains 13 residues. Germline lookup yields CDR1 DFQATT and CDR2 SNEGSKA (reference sequence). The CDR3 nucleotides read TGCAGTGCCACGGGACAGGGGGCCTACGAGCAGTACTTC. This gives the protein CSATGQGAYEQYF.

This clonotype was seen a handful of times. The junction shows a germline mismatch at one end, possibly a read error. V is TRBV12-3 or TRBV12-4 and J is TRBJ2-7; D gene uncertain. The CDR3 contains 11 residues. The CDR3 reads CACSRSYEQYF. The DNA for the CDR3 is TGTGCCTGCAGCCGTTCCTACGAGCAGTACTTC.

The sample holds a few counts of this clonotype. The chain carries TRBV12-3 or TRBV12-4 and TRBJ2-7; D call uncertain. Trimming pared 1 base from V and 4 bases from J, leaving 8 bases between. CDR3 length: 13 amino acids. CDR3 sequence (DNA): TGTGCCAGCAGTTTAGTGTTCGGTTACGAGCAGTACTTC. It translates to CASSLVFGYEQYF.

The rearrangement uses TRBV4-3 and TRBJ2-1, with 9 bases matching TRBD2. This CDR3 region has 14 residues. V gave up 5 bases and J gave up 7 bases; unmatched junction bases: 6. Per germline, CDR1 LGHNA and CDR2 YSLEER. CDR3 coding DNA: TGCGCCAGCAGCTCCGGGACTAGCTCGAATGAGCAGTTCTTC. Its translation is CASSSGTSSNEQFF.

This clonotype has more than one count but fewer than ten. The chain has TRBV15 and TRBJ1-5, with D maybe TRBD1 (6 bases). CDR1 is LNHNV, CDR2 YYDKDF, per germline (reference sequence). Trimming removed 7 bases at V and 1 base at J, with 14 bases between. The CDR3 totals 15 residues. The CDR3 loop reads CATNEQGFSNQPQHF. The CDR3 DNA reads as TGTGCCACCAATGAACAGGGATTCAGCAATCAGCCCCAGCATTTT. The variable domain in full, completed from reference TRBV15 and TRBJ1-5, reads DAMVIQNPRYQVTQFGKPVTLSCSQTLNHNVMYWYQQKSSQAPKLLFHYYDKDFNNEADTPDNFQSRRPNTSFCFLDIRSPGLGDTAMYLCATNEQGFSNQPQHFGDGTRLSIL.

This clonotype was detected only a few times. This chain links TRBV20-1 with TRBJ2-1; TRBD2 might be the D (6 bases). Per germline, CDR1 DFQATT and CDR2 SNEGSKA (reference sequence). Trimming removed 6 bases from V and 5 bases from J, with 17 bases in between. CDR3 length: 14 residues. The CDR3, as DNA: TGCAGTGCGAGCCGACCCGAGCGGGACAATGAGCAGTTCTTC. It yields the protein CSASRPERDNEQFF.

Points on this clonotype: An end of the junction does not agree with germline; a read error may underlie this. The V gene is TRBV20-1, the J gene TRBJ2-3, with D maybe TRBD2 (6 bases). Germline loops: CDR1 DFQATT, CDR2 SNEGSKA (reference sequence). This CDR3 contains 13 residues. CDR3 coding DNA: TGCAGTGCTCATAGCGGTAGCACAGATGCGCAGTATTTT. Its translation: CSAHSGSTDAQYF.

This clonotype came up many times. CDR3 coding DNA: TGCGCCAGCAGCTTCCGGGACAGGGCCTCCTACGAGCAGTACTTC. Protein: CASSFRDRASYEQYF. The chain carries TRBV5-1 and TRBJ2-7; TRBD1 matches at 9 bases. The CDR3 has 15 amino acids. The junction had 3 bases not matched to a gene; V was cut back by 2 bases and J by 0 bases. Germline CDR1 reads SGHRS; CDR2 reads YFSETQ.

This clonotype was observed many times. The rearrangement joins TRBV7-9 to TRBJ2-5, with TRBD1 matching over 8 bases. Per the germline V gene, CDR1 is SEHNR and CDR2 is FQNEAQ (reference sequence). V lost 1 base, J lost 5 bases, and 18 bases stayed unmatched. The CDR3 length is 19 residues. CDR3 loop: CASSLVGRGQIGSLETQYF. In nucleotides, the CDR3 is TGTGCCAGCAGCTTAGTCGGCAGGGGGCAGATTGGATCTCTGGAGACCCAGTACTTC. Full variable domain (remainder filled in from reference TRBV7-9 and TRBJ2-5): DTGVSQNPRHKITKRGQNVTFRCDPISEHNRLYWYRQTLGQGPEFLTYFQNEAQLEKSRLLSDRFSAERPKGSFSTLEIQRTEQGDSAMYLCASSLVGRGQIGSLETQYFGPGTRLLVL.

There are a few counts of this clonotype. This chain connects TRBV27 to TRBJ2-7; D uncertain. CDR1 and CDR2 from the germline V gene are MNHEY and SMNVEV (reference sequence). The CDR3 sequence is 15 residues long. The V end lost 2 bases, the J end lost 3 bases, and 14 bases lay between the germline ends. The CDR3 region has the DNA TGTGCCAGCAGTTTAGAACCCCGGCAGAGCTACGAGCAGTACTTC. It is translated as CASSLEPRQSYEQYF.

This clonotype was observed a handful of times. The chain has TRBV5-1 and TRBJ2-7, with D uncertain. CDR1 and CDR2 (germline): SGHRS, YFSETQ. V was cut by 5 bases and J by 0 bases, with 9 bases left in between. The CDR3 contains 13 residues. Here the CDR3 reads CASRRDDSYEQYF. Here the CDR3 DNA reads TGCGCCAGCAGACGAGACGACTCCTACGAGCAGTACTTC.

This clonotype was detected a few times. This chain links TRBV20-1 with TRBJ1-2; TRBD1 agrees at 10 bases. The CDR3 consists of 15 residues. Losses at the gene ends were 0 bases for V and 7 bases for J; bases not matched to a gene: 8. Germline lookup yields CDR1 DFQATT and CDR2 SNEGSKA (reference sequence). The chain's CDR3 is CSARDLGQGLSGYTF. CDR3 nucleotide sequence: TGCAGTGCTAGAGATCTGGGACAGGGGTTGAGTGGCTACACCTTC.

This clonotype was detected a few times. This sequence joins TRBV21-1 and TRBJ2-7; the table's D call TRBD2 went unverified against the DNA. TRBV21-1 is reported as a pseudogene. The CDR3 has 16 residues. CDR3 sequence reads: CASSKKRSGPSYEQYF. In DNA, the CDR3 is TGTGCCAGCAGCAAAAAAAGGAGTGGGCCCTCCTACGAGCAGTACTTC.

This clonotype was seen many times. The chain combines TRBV7-3 with TRBJ2-6; D perhaps matches TRBD1 (6 bases). V was clipped by 4 bases and J by 2 bases, with 18 bases between them. CDR1 is SGHTA, CDR2 FQGTGA, per germline. This CDR3 comprises 18 residues. Here the CDR3 DNA reads TGTGCCAGCAGCTCGGGACATATGTCTCTCGCTGGGGCCAACGTCCTGACTTTC. This translates into CASSSGHMSLAGANVLTF. The whole variable domain, filled in from reference TRBV7-3 and TRBJ2-6, reads GAGVSQTPSNKVTEKGKYVELRCDPISGHTALYWYRQSLGQGPEFLIYFQGTGAADDSGLPNDRFFAVRPEGSVSTLKIQRTERGDSAVYLCASSSGHMSLAGANVLTFGAGSRLTVL.